A selection of T cell receptor beta chains follows, all from one sample in a study of cytomegalovirus exposure and HLA in healthy donors. This table comes from immunoSEQ multiplex PCR, and its TCRdb copy is limited to in-frame clones, with some not included. The data hold 150,000 to 200,000 clones, with 80% to 90% observed a single time. The sample comprised PBMCs. The receptors shown here come from a young man in good health and CMV-seronegative. Both conserved end residues are part of each CDR3. A D gene is named only where the DNA matches it firmly. The size field is filled for only some rows; it gives once, few, many or a size class.

D: TRBD1
J: TRBJ1-2
V: TRBV12-5
size: NA
CDR3: CASGPNRGQGYTF
DNA: TGTGCTAGTGGCCCAAACAGGGGGCAAGGCTACACCTTC

D: TRBD2
J: TRBJ2-7
V: TRBV7-2
size: NA
CDR3: CASSLGQGGSEQYF
DNA: TGTGCCAGCAGCTTAGGGCAGGGAGGGTCCGAGCAGTACTTC

D: NA
J: TRBJ2-6
V: TRBV7-2
size: few
CDR3: CASSLNRDVSGANVLTF
DNA: TGTGCCAGCAGCTTAAACAGGGATGTCTCTGGGGCCAACGTCCTGACTTTC

D: NA
J: TRBJ2-7
V: TRBV5-1
size: NA
CDR3: CASSLDLGGAYEQYF
DNA: TGCGCCAGCAGCTTGGATTTAGGAGGAGCCTACGAGCAGTACTTC

D: NA
J: TRBJ2-7
V: TRBV6-6
size: NA
CDR3: CASSHEPGRTYEQYF
DNA: TGTGCCAGCAGCCACGAACCGGGAAGGACCTACGAGCAGTACTTC

D: TRBD1
J: TRBJ1-5
V: TRBV28
size: NA
CDR3: CASSLVQGAFSQPQHF
DNA: TGTGCCAGCAGTTTAGTCCAGGGGGCGTTCAGTCAGCCCCAGCATTTT

D: TRBD2
J: TRBJ2-5
V: TRBV2
size: NA
CDR3: CASSRAGIQETQYF
DNA: TGTGCCAGCAGTCGAGCGGGGATCCAAGAGACCCAGTACTTC

D: TRBD1
J: TRBJ1-4
V: TRBV5-6
size: NA
CDR3: CASSPGTGVEKLFF
DNA: TGTGCCAGCAGCCCCGGGACAGGGGTTGAAAAACTGTTTTTT

D: NA
J: TRBJ1-2
V: TRBV25-1
size: NA
CDR3: CASSDVRAYGYTF
DNA: TGTGCCAGCAGTGACGTACGCGCCTATGGCTACACCTTC

D: TRBD2
J: TRBJ2-3
V: TRBV28
size: NA
CDR3: CASTSLAGGTDTQYF
DNA: TGTGCCAGCACCTCCCTAGCGGGGGGCACAGATACGCAGTATTTT

D: NA
J: TRBJ2-2
V: TRBV5-1
size: NA
CDR3: CASSPLDRNTGELFF
DNA: TGCGCCAGCAGCCCGCTGGACAGGAACACCGGGGAGCTGTTTTTT